The 5 T cell receptor beta chains below all came from one sample that was sequenced in a study of blood T cells in healthy people across ages. Primers used in a second PCR of about 7 to 12 cycles were a sample-barcoded 5' primer and a J-beta primer mix. From the 5' RACE reads, TCRdb called clonotypes with MiXCR, one entry per CDR3 protein. The data show roughly 1,500,000 distinct CDR3 sequences, with roughly 45% seen just once and 6.5% to 10% held by the top ten. The source material was blood. The source is a woman between 18 and 29 years old in good health.

The CDR3 DNA sequence: TGTGCCAGCAGCCCGCAGGAGGGTTTCTTATACGAGCAGTACTTC. This codes for CASSPQEGFLYEQYF. V usage is TRBV9 and J usage is TRBJ2-7, with D possibly TRBD2 on 6 matching bases. Trimming stripped 4 bases from V and 4 bases from J, with 18 bases between. This CDR3 comprises 15 residues. In germline, CDR1 is SGDLS, CDR2 YYNGEE.

The rearrangement links TRBV4-1 to TRBJ1-2; the D is unclear. The CDR3 totals 16 residues. From germline, CDR1 is MGHRA and CDR2 YSYEKL. Trimming stripped 1 base from V and 4 bases from J, with 16 bases between. The CDR3 coding sequence is TGCGCCAGCAGCCAAGGTCGCGGCAGGCTTACCTATGGCTACACCTTC. This translates into CASSQGRGRLTYGYTF.

Only a few counts were recorded for this clonotype. The chain joins TRBV20-1 to TRBJ2-3, with unresolved D. V was pared by 3 bases and J by 1 base, with 11 bases between. Germline assignment: CDR1 DFQATT and CDR2 SNEGSKA (reference sequence). The CDR3 loop spans 14 amino acids. The CDR3 sequence: CSAREEAGTDTQYF. CDR3 sequence (DNA): TGCAGTGCTAGGGAAGAAGCTGGCACAGATACGCAGTATTTT.

The sample holds a few counts of this clonotype. The rearrangement links TRBV20-1 to TRBJ2-5; weak D call: TRBD1 (5 bases). There are 15 residues in the CDR3. Per the germline V gene, CDR1 is DFQATT and CDR2 is SNEGSKA (reference sequence). V lost 6 bases to trimming and J lost 2 bases, with 19 bases between them. The CDR3 here is CSAPSMGRKQETQYF. CDR3 in DNA: TGCAGTGCCCCCTCTATGGGGCGGAAGCAAGAGACCCAGTACTTC.

The V and J genes are TRBV15 and TRBJ2-4; 9 bases match TRBD1. The end of the DNA aligns better with TRBJ2-7, so the J call may be wrong. This CDR3 spans 14 amino acids. CDR1 is LNHNV and CDR2 is YYDKDF in the germline V gene (reference sequence). The CDR3 bases are TGTGCCACCAGCAGTGCGGACAGGGGCTACGAGCAGTACTTC. Amino acids: CATSSADRGYEQYF.